The 31 T cell receptor beta chains below all came from one sample that was sequenced in a study of blood T cell repertoires in COVID-19. Clones were read by immunoSEQ multiplex PCR, and TCRdb kept only the in-frame ones, dropping some. The sample lists about 140,000 clones, 65% to 90% occurring once. The source material was peripheral blood. Source of these receptors: a man in his sixties with active or convalescent COVID-19.

This rearrangement joins TRBV11-3 to TRBJ1-1, with a possible D match to TRBD1 (5 bases). Trimming shortened V by 0 bases and J by 11 bases, and 19 bases separated the two germline ends. This CDR3 contains 15 residues. The V gene's germline CDR1 is SGHNT and CDR2 YENEEA. The CDR3 coding sequence is TGTGCCAGCAGCTTAGATCCCAGGGAAGCCATAAAGGCTTTCTTT. Its protein product is CASSLDPREAIKAFF. Together with reference TRBV11-3 and TRBJ1-1, the CDR3 gives the full variable domain: EAGVVQSPRYKIIEKKQPVAFWCNPISGHNTLYWYLQNLGQGPELLIRYENEEAVDDSQLPKDRFSAERLKGVDSTLKIQPAELGDSAVYLCASSLDPREAIKAFFGQGTRLTVV.

This rearrangement joins TRBV9 to TRBJ2-3, with D maybe TRBD2 (6 bases). The germline V and J ends were trimmed by 3 bases and 6 bases, with 17 bases remaining between them. The CDR3 runs to 15 residues. Germline CDR1 is SGDLS and CDR2 is YYNGEE. CDR3 DNA sequence: TGTGCCAGCAGCGCAGGACTCATTGGGGGGGATACGCAGTATTTT. Translation gives CASSAGLIGGDTQYF.

The count of this clone is one. The chain joins TRBV20-1 to TRBJ1-5; 8 nucleotides agree with TRBD1. This CDR3 spans 13 amino acids. The V gene end was trimmed by 4 bases and the J gene end by 10 bases; junction bases not matched to a gene: 9. Looked up from germline, CDR1 is DFQATT and CDR2 is SNEGSKA (reference sequence). The CDR3 bases are TGCAGTGCTATTGAGGACAGGGTGGTTCCCCAGCATTTT. This translates into CSAIEDRVVPQHF.

The chain combines TRBV4-3 with TRBJ2-2; weak D call: TRBD1 (5 bases). CDR1 LGHNA and CDR2 YSLEER come from the germline V gene. The CDR3 consists of 17 residues. V was shortened by 0 bases and J by 1 base, with 12 bases between the two germline ends. The CDR3 here is CASSQEWTNLNTGELFF. The CDR3 nucleotides are TGCGCCAGCAGCCAAGAGTGGACAAACCTGAACACCGGGGAGCTGTTTTTT.

The chain combines TRBV7-2 with TRBJ2-7, with D perhaps matching TRBD2 (6 bases). The CDR3 contains 12 residues. Germline CDR1 reads SGHTA; CDR2 reads FQGNSA. Between the trimmed V and J ends, which lost 5 bases and 5 bases, there was a span of 10 bases. CDR3 region: CASSGGPHEQYF. In DNA, the CDR3 is TGTGCCAGCAGCGGAGGGCCCCACGAGCAGTACTTC.

The chain recombines TRBV5-6 with TRBJ1-4, with a tentative D call TRBD1 (6 bases). The germline gives CDR1 SGHDT, CDR2 YYEEEE. V lost 0 bases to trimming and J lost 0 bases, with 12 bases between them. The CDR3 is 17 residues long. CDR3 nucleotides: TGTGCCAGCAGCTTGGGAGCGGGGGGGCCAACTAATGAAAAACTGTTTTTT. Protein sequence: CASSLGAGGPTNEKLFF. Drawing the rest from reference TRBV5-6 and TRBJ1-4, the complete variable domain is DAGVTQSPTHLIKTRGQQVTLRCSPKSGHDTVSWYQQALGQGPQFIFQYYEEEERQRGNFPDRFSGHQFPNYSSELNVNALLLGDSALYLCASSLGAGGPTNEKLFFGSGTQLSVL.

This clone was picked up one time. The chain links TRBV2 to TRBJ2-7; no clear D. This CDR3 contains 11 residues. V was trimmed by 5 bases and J by 0 bases, leaving 2 bases between them. The germline V gene encodes CDR1 SNHLY and CDR2 FYNNEI. CDR3 bases: TGTGCCAGCAGTTACTCCTACGAGCAGTACTTC. It encodes CASSYSYEQYF. Full variable domain (outside the CDR3, taken from reference TRBV2 and TRBJ2-7): EPEVTQTPSHQVTQMGQEVILRCVPISNHLYFYWYRQILGQKVEFLVSFYNNEISEKSEIFDDQFSVERPDGSNFTLKIRSTKLEDSAMYFCASSYSYEQYFGPGTRLTVT.

J is TRBJ2-5 and V is TRBV3-1 (or the pseudogene TRBV3-2); D unresolved. Germline V lookup: CDR1 LGHDT, CDR2 YNNKEL (reference sequence). This CDR3 comprises 14 residues. Trimming cost V 0 bases and J 7 bases, with 12 bases left between them. CDR3 amino acids: CASSQEPSRGTQYF. DNA of the CDR3: TGTGCCAGCAGCCAAGAACCTAGTCGCGGGACCCAGTACTTC.

The J gene is TRBJ1-1, the V gene TRBV6-5; TRBD1 aligns across 7 bases. From germline, CDR1 is MNHEY and CDR2 SVGAGI. The ends lost 6 bases at V and 0 bases at J; junction bases unmatched: 7. The CDR3 contains 15 residues. The CDR3 nucleotides read TGTGCCAGCAGGAAGGGACAGACCATGAACACTGAAGCTTTCTTT. It specifies CASRKGQTMNTEAFF.

The chain combines TRBV19 with TRBJ1-1, with D unclear. In germline, CDR1 is LNHDA, CDR2 SQIVND (reference sequence). The CDR3 contains 15 residues. Trimming cost V 5 bases and J 5 bases, with 18 bases left between them. CDR3 amino acids: CASSPQGTDGTEAFF. The CDR3, as DNA: TGTGCCAGTAGTCCCCAAGGAACTGACGGGACTGAAGCTTTCTTT.

This clone was counted between two and nine times. In nucleotides, the CDR3 is TGCAGCGTTGAAGATCACAACACCTACGAGCAGTACTTC. It is translated as CSVEDHNTYEQYF. The V call is TRBV29-1, the J call TRBJ2-7; D gene uncertain. Between the trimmed V and J ends, which lost 0 bases and 2 bases, there was a span of 8 bases. This CDR3 has 13 residues. CDR1 is SQVTM and CDR2 is ANQGSEA in the germline V gene.

The chain combines TRBV10-1 with TRBJ2-1, with TRBD2 matching 9 bases. V lost 0 bases, J lost 10 bases, and 4 bases stayed unmatched. The CDR3 is made up of 14 amino acids. CDR1 is WNHNN, CDR2 SYGVQD, per germline (reference sequence). The CDR3 nucleotides read TGCGCCAGCAGTGAGTCGAACCTAGCGGGAGAGCAGTTCTTC. This translates into CASSESNLAGEQFF.

The rearrangement uses TRBV5-5 and TRBJ2-7, with 12 positions matching TRBD2. J was trimmed by 1 base and V by 4 bases; bases with no gene match: 9. The CDR3 length is 17 residues. Per the germline V gene, CDR1 is SGHKS and CDR2 is YYEKEE (reference sequence). The CDR3 DNA reads as TGTGCCAGCAGCCAAGCAGCTAGCGGGGGGGTGTCCTACGAGCAGTACTTC. Translation gives CASSQAASGGVSYEQYF.

The gene calls are TRBV5-4 and TRBJ2-2; D is possibly TRBD1 (6 bases). Germline values: CDR1 SGHNT, CDR2 YYREEE (reference sequence). V shed 3 bases and J shed 3 bases, with 15 bases lying between them. CDR3 size: 16 residues. CDR3 DNA sequence: TGTGCCAGCAGCTCGAGAAAGGACAGATACACCGGGGAGCTGTTTTTT. Translation gives CASSSRKDRYTGELFF.

The V call is TRBV18, the J call TRBJ1-1, with a tentative D call TRBD1 (6 bases). Germline V gene lookup returns CDR1 KGHSH and CDR2 LQKENI. The CDR3 extends over 15 amino acids. Trimming took 5 bases from V and 0 from J, leaving 13 bases between them. For the CDR3, the DNA is TGTGCCAGCTCAGTAAGGACAGAAATGAACACTGAAGCTTTCTTT. This codes for CASSVRTEMNTEAFF.

The V call is TRBV2, the J call TRBJ2-3, with TRBD1 matching 10 bases. This CDR3 spans 15 amino acids. Trimming took 6 bases from V and 1 from J; bases not matched to a gene: 4. Germline CDR1 is SNHLY and CDR2 is FYNNEI. CDR3 in amino acids: CASSPGTGGTDTQYF. For the CDR3, the DNA is TGTGCCAGCAGCCCCGGGACAGGGGGCACAGATACGCAGTATTTT.

The chain couples TRBV30 to TRBJ1-4; TRBD1 matches at 7 bases. The V segment lost 1 base and the J segment 3 bases; nucleotides outside the gene matches: 5. The CDR3 is 15 amino acids. The germline V gene encodes CDR1 GTSNPN and CDR2 SVGIG (reference sequence). CDR3 sequence (DNA): TGTGCCTGGAGTGCAAGGGGGCTGGCTAATGAAAAACTGTTTTTT. Translating it yields CAWSARGLANEKLFF.

This clone was seen once. The chain combines TRBV2 with TRBJ2-7; D is unresolved. Germline V gene sequence: CDR1 SNHLY, CDR2 FYNNEI. The CDR3 length is 15 residues. V was pared by 6 bases and J by 0 bases, with 15 bases between. This chain's CDR3 is CASSKLSSISYEQYF. For the CDR3, the DNA is TGTGCCAGCAGCAAACTTAGCTCAATCTCCTACGAGCAGTACTTC.

The chain employs TRBV12-3 or TRBV12-4 and TRBJ1-6; D not certain. Between the trimmed V and J ends, which lost 5 bases and 8 bases, there was a span of 10 bases. The CDR3 runs to 13 residues. This CDR3 reads CASSTDLYSPLHF. CDR3 nucleotides: TGTGCCAGCAGTACAGATCTTTATTCACCCCTCCACTTT.

The genes are TRBV6-2 or TRBV6-3 and TRBJ1-1, with a possible D match to TRBD1 (5 bases). The germline gives CDR1 MNHEY, CDR2 SVGEGT. The germline V and J ends were trimmed by 2 bases and 11 bases, with 12 bases remaining between them. The CDR3 totals 12 residues. The DNA of the CDR3 is TGTGCCAGCAGTTACGACAGAGAAGGGGCTTTCTTT. Translating it yields CASSYDREGAFF.

This clone was recorded only once. V gene TRBV19 combines with J gene TRBJ1-6; 7 nucleotides line up with TRBD1. Germline CDR1 is LNHDA and CDR2 is SQIVND (reference sequence). V was pared by 1 base and J by 5 bases, with 5 bases of the junction left unmatched. The length of the CDR3 is 16 residues. Here the CDR3 reads CASSIVPGQHNSPLHF. The CDR3 DNA follows: TGTGCCAGTAGTATAGTTCCGGGACAGCATAATTCACCCCTCCACTTT.

This clone has just a few counts. The rearrangement joins TRBV3-1 (or the pseudogene TRBV3-2) to TRBJ1-2, with 8 bases lining up with TRBD1. In germline, CDR1 is LGHDT, CDR2 YNNKEL (reference sequence). The CDR3 length is 16 residues. The V segment lost 4 bases and the J segment 4 bases; nucleotides outside the gene matches: 11. CDR3: CASSPAGQGALYGYTF. For the CDR3, the DNA is TGTGCCAGCAGCCCAGCCGGACAGGGAGCTCTCTATGGCTACACCTTC.

This sequence joins TRBV18 and TRBJ1-1, with 8 nucleotides matching TRBD1. From germline, CDR1 is KGHSH and CDR2 LQKENI. J was trimmed by 3 bases and V by 0 bases; bases with no gene match: 6. This CDR3 has 16 amino acids. The CDR3: CASSPPKTGEYTEAFF. Written as DNA, the CDR3 is TGTGCCAGCTCACCACCTAAGACAGGGGAGTACACTGAAGCTTTCTTT.

V usage is TRBV28 and J usage is TRBJ1-2; D call uncertain. V gave up 7 bases and J gave up 2 bases, with 14 bases separating them. Per germline, CDR1 MDHEN and CDR2 SYDVKM. There are 14 residues in the CDR3. Written as DNA, the CDR3 is TGTGCCAGCACCCAGAGGAGGGAGAACTATGGCTACACCTTC. This encodes CASTQRRENYGYTF.

This clone was observed once. The CDR3 DNA sequence: TGTGCCAGCAGCACAGACAGGGCGAGCAATCAGCCCCAGCATTTT. Translating it yields CASSTDRASNQPQHF. The chain joins TRBV7-9 to TRBJ1-5; 7 bases agree with TRBD1. The CDR3 has 15 amino acids. V lost 5 bases and J lost 1; bases outside the gene matches: 5. Germline V gene sequence: CDR1 SEHNR, CDR2 FQNEAQ (reference sequence).

V and J are TRBV30 and TRBJ2-5; 13 positions match TRBD2. The CDR3 covers 13 residues. CDR1 is GTSNPN and CDR2 is SVGIG in the germline V gene (reference sequence). V shed 3 bases, J shed 13 bases, and the junction held 8 bases outside the gene matches. CDR3 bases: TGTGCCTGGAGCTCTACTAGCGGGGGGGCCAGGTACTTC. Translating gives CAWSSTSGGARYF.

The chain recombines TRBV2 with TRBJ2-4, with TRBD1 as a possible D gene (7 bases). The CDR3 spans 15 residues. Per the germline V gene, CDR1 is SNHLY and CDR2 is FYNNEI. V lost 6 bases and J 0 bases, leaving 12 bases between the germline ends. CDR3 nucleotide sequence: TGTGCCAGCAGGCGGGACAGCTTAGCCAAAAACATTCAGTACTTC. This sequence encodes CASRRDSLAKNIQYF.

The chain employs TRBV9 and TRBJ2-2; D may be TRBD2 (7 bases). Per the germline V gene, CDR1 is SGDLS and CDR2 is YYNGEE. The germline V and J ends were trimmed by 7 bases and 4 bases, with 23 bases remaining between them. The length of the CDR3 is 17 residues. CDR3 protein: CASRARGGYRGTGELFF. DNA for the CDR3: TGTGCCAGCCGCGCGAGGGGGGGTTACCGGGGCACCGGGGAGCTGTTTTTT.

The chain links TRBV27 to TRBJ1-4; tentatively, D is TRBD1 (6 bases). The CDR3 is 16 residues long. Germline loops: CDR1 MNHEY, CDR2 SMNVEV (reference sequence). V lost 4 bases and J lost 8, with 20 bases in between. Written as DNA, the CDR3 is TGTGCCAGCAGTTCATCGGACAGCGTTAGGTGGGAAAAACTGTTTTTT. Protein: CASSSSDSVRWEKLFF.

J is TRBJ1-2 and V is TRBV14, with 12 nucleotides matching TRBD1. This CDR3 has 16 residues. Germline V gene lookup returns CDR1 SGHDN and CDR2 FVKESK. Losses at the gene ends were 5 bases for V and 5 bases for J; bases not matched to a gene: 9. The CDR3 nucleotides are TGTGCCAGCAGCTCCCGGGACAGGGGGCATCAGTATGGCTACACCTTC. Residues: CASSSRDRGHQYGYTF. The full variable domain, rest sourced from reference TRBV14 and TRBJ1-2, is EAGVTQFPSHSVIEKGQTVTLRCDPISGHDNLYWYRRVMGKEIKFLLHFVKESKQDESGMPNNRFLAERTGGTYSTLKVQPAELEDSGVYFCASSSRDRGHQYGYTFGSGTRLTVV.

V and J are TRBV25-1 and TRBJ2-7, with TRBD1 matching 8 bases. The junction had 14 bases not matched to a gene; V was cut back by 6 bases and J by 4 bases. The CDR3 loop spans 16 amino acids. Germline CDR1 reads MGHDK; CDR2 reads SYGVNS. CDR3 DNA: TGTGCCAGCAGGGGGAGCGGAGACAGGGGTTTGTACGAGCAGTACTTC. Translated, it gives CASRGSGDRGLYEQYF.